These 6 T cell receptor beta chains were sequenced from one sample in a study of blood T cell repertoires in COVID-19. Some clones are missing from TCRdb's copy, which holds only in-frame ones; the method was immunoSEQ multiplex PCR. This table holds just under 300,000 clones, around 90% found once. Sequencing used peripheral blood. The receptors derive from a man between 70 and 80 years old with acute or convalescent COVID-19.

The chain has TRBV11-2 and TRBJ2-7; a weak D match, TRBD1 (5 bases). The CDR3 extends over 17 amino acids. V lost 4 bases and J lost 0, with 19 bases in between. Germline CDR1 SGHAT, CDR2 FQNNGV. The CDR3 coding sequence is TGTGCCAGCAGCTGGGGTCATGGACACTCCGGCTCCTACGAGCAGTACTTC. Translating it yields CASSWGHGHSGSYEQYF.

The V call is TRBV5-1, the J call TRBJ1-3; 7 positions agree with TRBD1. CDR3 length: 18 residues. Germline CDR1 is SGHRS and CDR2 is YFSETQ. Trimming took 4 bases from V and 0 from J; bases not matched to a gene: 13. The CDR3 nucleotides are TGCGCCAGCAGCCTAACAGGGGCAGGGGCCTCCTCTGGAAACACCATATATTTT. Translated: CASSLTGAGASSGNTIYF.

This clone was detected only a few times. The chain carries TRBV6-5 and TRBJ2-2; TRBD1 matches at 7 bases. CDR1 is MNHEY, CDR2 SVGAGI, per germline. CDR3 length: 14 residues. V shed 10 bases and J 1 base; nucleotides not matched to a gene: 6. The CDR3 spells CATQGVVNTGELFF. The DNA for the CDR3 is TGTGCCACCCAGGGGGTTGTGAACACCGGGGAGCTGTTTTTT.

The chain combines TRBV7-6 with TRBJ2-7; 7 positions agree with TRBD2. The CDR3 extends over 16 amino acids. Germline V lookup: CDR1 SGHVS, CDR2 FNYEAQ. With V trimmed by 5 bases and J by 5 bases, 15 bases remained unmatched. CDR3 in DNA: TGTGCCAGCAGCCAGGGAGGGGCCTTTCCCTTCGACGAGCAGTACTTC. It codes for CASSQGGAFPFDEQYF.

On this clone: Additional DNA sequences in this sample encode the identical CDR3. This chain joins TRBV3-1 (or the pseudogene TRBV3-2) and TRBJ2-1; D possibly corresponds to TRBD2 (6 bases). Germline CDR1 and CDR2: LGHDT and YNNKEL (reference sequence). The V and J ends lost 0 bases and 9 bases respectively, with 9 bases between them. The CDR3 spans 13 residues. CDR3 protein: CASSQEEGVEQFF. The CDR3 DNA is TGTGCCAGCAGCCAAGAGGAGGGTGTTGAGCAGTTCTTC.

Note on this clone: The sample holds other DNA sequences that translate to the same CDR3. The chain is built from TRBV7-2 and TRBJ2-7, with 7 bases fitting TRBD2. The CDR3 has 13 amino acids. V was pared by 3 bases and J by 4 bases, with 3 bases of the junction left unmatched. The germline V gene encodes CDR1 SGHTA and CDR2 FQGNSA. CDR3 amino acids: CASSFLGGYEQYF. CDR3 sequence (DNA): TGTGCCAGCAGCTTTTTGGGGGGGTACGAGCAGTACTTC.